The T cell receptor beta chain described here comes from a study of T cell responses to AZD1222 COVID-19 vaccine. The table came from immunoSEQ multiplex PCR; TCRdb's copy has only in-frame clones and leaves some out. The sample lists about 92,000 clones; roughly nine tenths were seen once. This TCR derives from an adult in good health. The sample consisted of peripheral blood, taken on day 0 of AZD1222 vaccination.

CDR3 loop: CASRQQGPGELFF. In DNA, the CDR3 is TGTGCCAGTAGGCAACAGGGGCCCGGGGAGCTGTTTTTT. V is TRBV19 and J is TRBJ2-2; 7 bases are a match to TRBD1. The CDR3 runs to 13 residues. Germline V gene data show CDR1 as LNHDA and CDR2 as SQIVND (reference sequence). Unmatched junction bases numbered 4, after V lost 6 bases and J lost 6 bases.